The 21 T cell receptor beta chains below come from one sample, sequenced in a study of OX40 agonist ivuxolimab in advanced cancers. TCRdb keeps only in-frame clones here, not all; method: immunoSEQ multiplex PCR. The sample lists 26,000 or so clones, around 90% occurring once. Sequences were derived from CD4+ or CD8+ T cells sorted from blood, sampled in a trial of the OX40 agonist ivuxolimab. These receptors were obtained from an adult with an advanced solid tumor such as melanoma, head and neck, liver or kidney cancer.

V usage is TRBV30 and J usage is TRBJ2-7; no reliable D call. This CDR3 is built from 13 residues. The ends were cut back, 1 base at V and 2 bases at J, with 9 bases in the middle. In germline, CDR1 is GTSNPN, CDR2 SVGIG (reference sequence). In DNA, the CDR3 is TGTGCCTGGAGTGAGGCGTTGACCTACGAGCAGTACTTC. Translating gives CAWSEALTYEQYF.

The CDR3, as DNA: TGTGCCAGTCCGGACAGGAGAGCTAACTATGGCTACACCTTC. This gives the protein CASPDRRANYGYTF. The chain employs TRBV19 and TRBJ1-2; TRBD1 agrees at 7 bases. There are 14 residues in the CDR3. Germline CDR1 and CDR2: LNHDA and SQIVND (reference sequence). With 8 bases clipped from V and 0 bases from J, the junction kept 6 bases outside the gene matches.

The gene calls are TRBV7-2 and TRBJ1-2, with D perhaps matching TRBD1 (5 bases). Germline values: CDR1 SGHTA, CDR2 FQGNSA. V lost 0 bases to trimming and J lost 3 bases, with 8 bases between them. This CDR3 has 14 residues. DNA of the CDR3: TGTGCCAGCAGCTTAGCGCAAGGGGACTATGGCTACACCTTC. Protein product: CASSLAQGDYGYTF.

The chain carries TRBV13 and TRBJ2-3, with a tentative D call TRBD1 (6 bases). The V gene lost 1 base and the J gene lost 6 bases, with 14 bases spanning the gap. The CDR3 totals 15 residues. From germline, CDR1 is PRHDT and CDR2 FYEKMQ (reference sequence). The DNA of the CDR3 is TGTGCCAGCAGCTTAGCTGGCAGGGGAGCGGATACGCAGTATTTT. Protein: CASSLAGRGADTQYF.

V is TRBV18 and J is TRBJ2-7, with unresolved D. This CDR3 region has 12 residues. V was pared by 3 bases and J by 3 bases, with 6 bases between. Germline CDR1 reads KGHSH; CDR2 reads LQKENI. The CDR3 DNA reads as TGTGCCAGCTCACCCCGCGACTACGAGCAGTACTTC. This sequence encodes CASSPRDYEQYF.

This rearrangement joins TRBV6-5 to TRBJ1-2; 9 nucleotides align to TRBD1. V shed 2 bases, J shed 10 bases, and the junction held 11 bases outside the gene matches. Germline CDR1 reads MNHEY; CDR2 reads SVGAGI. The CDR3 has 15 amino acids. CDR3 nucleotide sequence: TGTGCCAGCAGTTACGTGCCGGGGACAGGGATCACCTACACCTTC. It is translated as CASSYVPGTGITYTF.

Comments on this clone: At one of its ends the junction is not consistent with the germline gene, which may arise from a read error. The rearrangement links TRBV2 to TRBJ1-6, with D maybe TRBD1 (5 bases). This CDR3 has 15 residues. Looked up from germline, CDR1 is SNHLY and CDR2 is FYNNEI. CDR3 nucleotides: TGTGCCAGCAGTGAATTTGGGGCTGGTAATTCATCCCTCCACTTT. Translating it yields CASSEFGAGNSSLHF.

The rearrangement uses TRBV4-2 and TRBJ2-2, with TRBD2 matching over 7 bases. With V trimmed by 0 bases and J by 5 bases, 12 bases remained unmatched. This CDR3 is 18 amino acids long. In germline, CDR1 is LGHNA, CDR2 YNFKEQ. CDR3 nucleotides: TGTGCCAGCAGCCAAGAACATTGGGCGGGAGTGAGGACCGGGGAGCTGTTTTTT. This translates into CASSQEHWAGVRTGELFF.

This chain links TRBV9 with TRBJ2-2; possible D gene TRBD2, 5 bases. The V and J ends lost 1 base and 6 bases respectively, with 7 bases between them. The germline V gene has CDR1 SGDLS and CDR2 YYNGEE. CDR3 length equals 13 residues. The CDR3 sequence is CASSVSGAGELFF. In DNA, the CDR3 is TGTGCCAGCAGCGTATCCGGGGCCGGGGAGCTGTTTTTT. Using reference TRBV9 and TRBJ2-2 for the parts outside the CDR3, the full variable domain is DSGVTQTPKHLITATGQRVTLRCSPRSGDLSVYWYQQSLDQGLQFLIQYYNGEERAKGNILERFSAQQFPDLHSELNLSSLELGDSALYFCASSVSGAGELFFGEGSRLTVL.

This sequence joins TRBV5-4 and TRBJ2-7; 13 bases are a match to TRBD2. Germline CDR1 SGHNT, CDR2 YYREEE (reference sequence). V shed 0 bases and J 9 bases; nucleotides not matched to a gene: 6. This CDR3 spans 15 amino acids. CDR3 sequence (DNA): TGTGCCAGCAGCTTGGCCGGGGGACTAGCGGGGATGCAGTACTTC. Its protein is CASSLAGGLAGMQYF.

CDR3 amino acids: CASQGPASYEQYF. CDR3 nucleotides: TGTGCCTCCCAGGGCCCCGCATCCTACGAGCAGTACTTC. The chain couples TRBV2 to TRBJ2-7; tentatively, D is TRBD1 (5 bases). Germline V gene lookup returns CDR1 SNHLY and CDR2 FYNNEI. The CDR3 has 13 residues. V was clipped by 11 bases and J by 1 base, with 15 bases between them.

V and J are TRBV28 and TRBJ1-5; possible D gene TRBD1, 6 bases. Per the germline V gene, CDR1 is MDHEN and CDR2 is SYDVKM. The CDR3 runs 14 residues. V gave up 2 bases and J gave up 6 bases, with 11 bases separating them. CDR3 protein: CASSLRQGSQPQHF. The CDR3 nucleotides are TGTGCCAGCAGTTTACGGCAGGGGAGTCAGCCCCAGCATTTT.

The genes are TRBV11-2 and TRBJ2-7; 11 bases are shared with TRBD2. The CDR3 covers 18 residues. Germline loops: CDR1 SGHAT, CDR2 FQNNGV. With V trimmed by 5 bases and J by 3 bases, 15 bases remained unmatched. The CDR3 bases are TGTGCCAGCAGCCCAGGGAGGGCTCTAGCGGGAGGCCACTACGAGCAGTACTTC. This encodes CASSPGRALAGGHYEQYF.

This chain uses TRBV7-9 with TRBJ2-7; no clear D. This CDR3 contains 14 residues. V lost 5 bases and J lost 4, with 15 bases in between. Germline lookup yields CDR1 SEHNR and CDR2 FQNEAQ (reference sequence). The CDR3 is CASSPPQTWYEQYF. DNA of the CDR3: TGTGCCAGCAGCCCCCCCCAGACATGGTACGAGCAGTACTTC.

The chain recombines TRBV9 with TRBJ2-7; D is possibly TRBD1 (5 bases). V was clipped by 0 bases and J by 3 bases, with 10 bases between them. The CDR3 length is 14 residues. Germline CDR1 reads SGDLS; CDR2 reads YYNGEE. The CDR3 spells CASSVDRSGYEQYF. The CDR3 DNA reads TGTGCCAGCAGCGTAGACAGGAGTGGCTACGAGCAGTACTTC.

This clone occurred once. This CDR3 is CASSLVGQSNQPQHF. In DNA, the CDR3 is TGTGCCAGCAGCTTGGTAGGGCAGTCCAATCAGCCCCAGCATTTT. The rearrangement links TRBV5-5 to TRBJ1-5, with D uncertain. This CDR3 spans 15 amino acids. Germline V CDR1 and CDR2: SGHKS, YYEKEE (reference sequence). V dropped 0 bases and J dropped 3 bases, with 10 bases sitting between them.

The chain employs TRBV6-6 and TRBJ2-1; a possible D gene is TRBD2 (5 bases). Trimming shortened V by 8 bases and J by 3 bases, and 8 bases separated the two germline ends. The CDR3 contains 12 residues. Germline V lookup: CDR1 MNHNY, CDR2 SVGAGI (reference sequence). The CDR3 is CASGRVYNEQFF. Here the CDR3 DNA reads TGTGCCAGCGGGAGAGTCTACAATGAGCAGTTCTTC.

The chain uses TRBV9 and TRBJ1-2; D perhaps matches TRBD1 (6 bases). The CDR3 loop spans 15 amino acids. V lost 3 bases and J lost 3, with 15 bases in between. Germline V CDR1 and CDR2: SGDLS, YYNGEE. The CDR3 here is CASSANRARHYGYTF. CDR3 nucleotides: TGTGCCAGCAGCGCAAACAGGGCCCGACACTATGGCTACACCTTC.

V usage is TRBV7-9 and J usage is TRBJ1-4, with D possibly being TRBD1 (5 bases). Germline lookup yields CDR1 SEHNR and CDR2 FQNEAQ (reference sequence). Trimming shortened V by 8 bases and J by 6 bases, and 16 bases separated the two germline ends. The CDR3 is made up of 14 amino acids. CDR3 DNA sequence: TGTGCCAGCGGTCGGCAGGGACCCCATGAAAAACTGTTTTTT. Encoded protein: CASGRQGPHEKLFF.

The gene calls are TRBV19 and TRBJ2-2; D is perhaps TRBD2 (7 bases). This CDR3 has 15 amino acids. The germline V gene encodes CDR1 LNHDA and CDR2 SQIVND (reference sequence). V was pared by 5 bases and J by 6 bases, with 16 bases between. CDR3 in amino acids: CASSPVGGAPGELFF. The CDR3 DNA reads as TGTGCCAGTAGTCCCGTAGGGGGGGCCCCCGGGGAGCTGTTTTTT.

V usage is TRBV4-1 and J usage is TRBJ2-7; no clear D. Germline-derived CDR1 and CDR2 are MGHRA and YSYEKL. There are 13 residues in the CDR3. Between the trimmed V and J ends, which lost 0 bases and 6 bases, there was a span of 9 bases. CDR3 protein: CASSQDSSREQYF. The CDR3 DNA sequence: TGCGCCAGCAGCCAAGATAGTAGTCGCGAGCAGTACTTC.